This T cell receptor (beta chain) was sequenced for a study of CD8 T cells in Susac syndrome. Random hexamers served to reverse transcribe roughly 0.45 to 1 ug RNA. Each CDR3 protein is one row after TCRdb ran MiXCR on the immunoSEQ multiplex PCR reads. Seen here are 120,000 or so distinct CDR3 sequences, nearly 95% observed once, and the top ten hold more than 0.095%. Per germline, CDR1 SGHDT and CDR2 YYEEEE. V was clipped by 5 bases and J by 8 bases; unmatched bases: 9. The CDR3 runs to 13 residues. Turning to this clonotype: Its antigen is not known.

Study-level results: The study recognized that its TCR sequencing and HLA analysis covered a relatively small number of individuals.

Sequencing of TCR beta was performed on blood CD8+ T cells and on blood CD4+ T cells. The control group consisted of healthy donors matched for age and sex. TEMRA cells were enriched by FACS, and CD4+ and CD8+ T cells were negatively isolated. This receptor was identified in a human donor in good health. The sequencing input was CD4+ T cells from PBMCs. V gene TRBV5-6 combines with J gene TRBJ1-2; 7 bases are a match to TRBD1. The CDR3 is CASRTDRAGGYTF. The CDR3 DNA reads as TGTGCCAGCAGAACAGACAGGGCGGGGGGCTACACCTTC.